This TCR beta chain was sequenced for a study of T cell responses to AZD1222 COVID-19 vaccine. For this clone: Its antigen remains unknown.

Only in-frame clones appear in the TCRdb table, and some are missing; sequencing was by immunoSEQ multiplex PCR. The sample contains over 150,000 clones, 88% of which appear only once. CDR3 length: 15 amino acids. The ends were cut back, 0 bases at V and 7 bases at J, with 10 bases in the middle. Per the germline V gene, CDR1 is KGHSH and CDR2 is LQKENI. Study-wide results and limits: White British donors predominated, females outnumbered males, and clonal diversity was possibly underestimated.

The source was peripheral blood, collected on day 0 of AZD1222 vaccination. This chain uses TRBV18 with TRBJ1-6; D gene uncertain. The sequence came from an adult in good health. The DNA of the CDR3 is TGTGCCAGCTCACCACCGGTCTCGGGGAATTCACCCCTCCACTTT. Its protein product is CASSPPVSGNSPLHF. Variable domain in full (rest from reference TRBV18 and TRBJ1-6): NAGVMQNPRHLVRRRGQEARLRCSPMKGHSHVYWYRQLPEEGLKFMVYLQKENIIDESGMPKERFSAEFPKEGPSILRIQQVVRGDSAAYFCASSPPVSGNSPLHFGNGTRLTVT.